This note documents a single TCR beta chain sequence. The CDR3 loop spans 15 amino acids. The germline CDR1 and CDR2 sequences are SGHNT and YYREEE (reference sequence). V was pared by 4 bases and J by 1 base, with 14 bases between. The record originates from a study of blood T cell repertoires in COVID-19. Study overall: The origin of the acute and convalescent COVID-19 samples was the United States, Italy and Spain. The cDNA or gDNA used as material had been derived from T cells, B-cell-depleted T cells, or PBMCs.

As processed by the authors: Estimated nucleated cell counts came from reference gene primer amplification. Measured with immunoSEQ multiplex PCR; TCRdb has only the in-frame clones, and not every one. V and J calls and clone size are given by that table; D and trimming were obtained from the DNA. Of about 500,000 clones in the sample, roughly nine tenths were seen once. This rearrangement joins TRBV5-4 to TRBJ2-5; TRBD1 is a possible D gene (5 bases). Sequences were obtained from peripheral blood. The clonotype comes from a woman between 45 and 60 years old with COVID-19, enrolled during active disease. Here the CDR3 reads CASSRIPDSQETQYF. The DNA of the CDR3 is TGTGCCAGCAGCAGAATACCCGACAGCCAAGAGACCCAGTACTTC.